The entry below gives a single T cell receptor (beta chain) sequence along with its context. Its matching antigen is unknown. These data come from a study of shared clonotypes between healthy human individuals. Study details: The cohort had a couple of women and a few men, ages 18 to 49. Three plates each covered CD4 naive and memory; CD8 naive two, CD8 memory one.

Whole-study results and caveats: Clonotype sharing levels among donors were expected to vary with sequencing depth.

Germline CDR1 SGDLS, CDR2 YYNGEE. The CDR3 totals 16 residues. Between the trimmed V and J ends, which lost 0 bases and 8 bases, there was a span of 18 bases. Genomic DNA from each subset was divided evenly over several immunoSEQ plates. TCRdb keeps only in-frame clones here, not all; method: immunoSEQ multiplex PCR. Seen here are approximately 1.5 million clones, approximately 98.5% observed once, and the top ten hold roughly 0.36%. The source material was naive CD4+ T cells sorted from blood. Subset in this sample: CD45RA+ positively selected. The chain uses TRBV9 and TRBJ1-3, with a weak D call TRBD1 (6 bases). The sequence was collected from a man aged 25 to 40 in good health. The CDR3 region has the DNA TGTGCCAGCAGCGTAGGACACAGGGTGGGGACGCACACCATATATTTT. Amino acids: CASSVGHRVGTHTIYF.